Below are 19 T cell receptor beta chains sequenced from a single sample in a study of T cell responses to AZD1222 COVID-19 vaccine. Repertoires were generated with immunoSEQ multiplex PCR, while TCRdb's copy carries only in-frame clones and drops some. Of some 83,000 clones listed, 70% to 90% are singletons. Sequencing was performed on peripheral blood, taken 28 days after the second AZD1222 dose. All receptors derive from an adult who received the AZD1222 COVID-19 vaccine.

This clone was seen only once. The chain carries TRBV21-1 and TRBJ2-3; the table's D call of TRBD2 was not tested on the DNA. TRBV21-1 is a known pseudogene. The CDR3 is 17 amino acids. CDR3 in amino acids: CAGSKDVAGVITDTQYF. CDR3 DNA sequence: TGTGCCGGCAGCAAAGACGTTGCGGGGGTGATCACAGATACGCAGTATTTT.

The chain has TRBV7-8 and TRBJ2-1; D possibly corresponds to TRBD1 (6 bases). Trimming left V 5 bases short and J 1 base short, with 12 bases between. The CDR3 consists of 15 residues. Germline V gives CDR1 SGHVS, CDR2 FQNEAQ. The CDR3 DNA sequence: TGTGCCAGCAGCCCTCAGGGGCAATCCTACAATGAGCAGTTCTTC. It encodes CASSPQGQSYNEQFF.

This sequence joins TRBV10-2 and TRBJ1-1; a possible D gene is TRBD1 (6 bases). Looked up from germline, CDR1 is WSHSY and CDR2 is SAAADI. The CDR3 consists of 14 residues. V dropped 10 bases and J dropped 1 base, with 16 bases sitting between them. The CDR3 DNA reads as TGCGCCACGCGGGCGGGGGGCTGGAACACTGAAGCTTTCTTT. It yields the protein CATRAGGWNTEAFF.

The chain is built from TRBV2 and TRBJ1-5; 12 nucleotides agree with TRBD1. The CDR3 extends over 16 amino acids. CDR1 SNHLY and CDR2 FYNNEI come from the germline V gene. V was clipped by 2 bases and J by 7 bases; unmatched bases: 6. The CDR3 here is CASSERGTGGSQPQHF. CDR3 in DNA: TGTGCCAGCAGTGAAAGGGGGACAGGGGGCAGCCAGCCCCAGCATTTT.

The J gene is TRBJ1-1, the V gene TRBV12-3 or TRBV12-4, with 8 nucleotides matching TRBD1. This CDR3 has 13 amino acids. The J segment lost 4 bases and the V segment lost 6 bases, leaving 4 bases of the junction unmatched. CDR3 sequence (DNA): TGTGCCAGCAGAATGACAGGGGTCACTGAAGCTTTCTTT. As protein: CASRMTGVTEAFF.

The rearrangement uses TRBV11-2 and TRBJ2-7; D uncertain. The CDR3 contains 15 residues. Germline V lookup: CDR1 SGHAT, CDR2 FQNNGV. The V gene lost 1 base and the J gene lost 3 bases, with 13 bases spanning the gap. The DNA of the CDR3 is TGTGCCAGCAGCTTAGGTCCGGGCGCACACTACGAGCAGTACTTC. This sequence encodes CASSLGPGAHYEQYF.

The rearrangement uses TRBV7-9 and TRBJ1-2; D perhaps matches TRBD1 (5 bases). The CDR3 has 14 residues. Germline loops: CDR1 SEHNR, CDR2 FQNEAQ (reference sequence). V was shortened by 1 base and J by 4 bases, with 10 bases between the two germline ends. The CDR3 is CASSLDRGFYGYTF. In DNA form, the CDR3 reads TGTGCCAGCAGCTTAGATCGGGGGTTCTATGGCTACACCTTC.

This chain uses TRBV11-2 with TRBJ2-1; TRBD2 matches 7 bases. V was clipped by 5 bases and J by 7 bases; unmatched bases: 11. CDR1 SGHAT and CDR2 FQNNGV come from the germline V gene. The length of the CDR3 is 15 residues. The CDR3 here is CASSLLEGRGNEQFF. In nucleotides, the CDR3 is TGTGCCAGCAGCCTGCTCGAGGGGCGGGGGAATGAGCAGTTCTTC.

The chain combines TRBV5-4 with TRBJ1-2; tentative D call: TRBD1 (6 bases). The germline gives CDR1 SGHNT, CDR2 YYREEE (reference sequence). Trimming shortened V by 4 bases and J by 5 bases, and 12 bases separated the two germline ends. This CDR3 contains 13 residues. The DNA of the CDR3 is TGTGCCAGCAGCCCACAGGGCCTTTATGGCTACACCTTC. This gives the protein CASSPQGLYGYTF.

This sequence joins TRBV5-4 and TRBJ2-1, with 8 bases aligning to TRBD1. J was trimmed by 1 base and V by 0 bases; bases with no gene match: 3. The CDR3 loop spans 16 amino acids. Germline V gene sequence: CDR1 SGHNT, CDR2 YYREEE (reference sequence). The CDR3 loop is CASSLARGLSYNEQFF. CDR3 DNA sequence: TGTGCCAGCAGCTTGGCCAGGGGGCTGTCCTACAATGAGCAGTTCTTC.

This clone was detected once. The gene calls are TRBV6-1 and TRBJ1-2; D is possibly TRBD1 (5 bases). This CDR3 spans 15 amino acids. CDR1 and CDR2 (germline): MNHNS, SASEGT. Trimming pared 2 bases from V and 4 bases from J, leaving 14 bases between. The CDR3 DNA follows: TGTGCCAGCAGTGAAAATGGGGACGGGATCTATGGCTACACCTTC. Residues: CASSENGDGIYGYTF.

The chain joins TRBV20-1 to TRBJ2-7; the D is unclear. The CDR3 covers 11 residues. Per the germline V gene, CDR1 is DFQATT and CDR2 is SNEGSKA (reference sequence). V was cut by 5 bases and J by 4 bases, with 9 bases left in between. The CDR3 loop reads CSALLGYEQYF. The CDR3 region has the DNA TGCAGTGCTTTATTGGGATACGAGCAGTACTTC.

This chain uses TRBV18 with TRBJ2-2; 10 positions agree with TRBD2. The trim removed 2 bases at V and 3 bases at J, leaving 9 bases unmatched. Per germline, CDR1 KGHSH and CDR2 LQKENI. The CDR3 runs to 18 residues. The CDR3 nucleotides are TGTGCCAGCTCACCAATGCCTAGCGGGGGACATTACACCGGGGAGCTGTTTTTT. It yields the protein CASSPMPSGGHYTGELFF. Filled out from reference TRBV18 and TRBJ2-2, the complete variable domain reads NAGVMQNPRHLVRRRGQEARLRCSPMKGHSHVYWYRQLPEEGLKFMVYLQKENIIDESGMPKERFSAEFPKEGPSILRIQQVVRGDSAAYFCASSPMPSGGHYTGELFFGEGSRLTVL.

The chain carries TRBV7-6 and TRBJ2-2; 9 nucleotides match TRBD2. The germline CDR1 and CDR2 sequences are SGHVS and FNYEAQ. This CDR3 has 16 amino acids. Trimming at V came to 5 bases and at J to 3 bases, leaving 7 bases not matched to a gene. In nucleotides, the CDR3 is TGTGCCAGCAGCCCCTCGACTAGCGGTGACACCGGGGAGCTGTTTTTT. Translation gives CASSPSTSGDTGELFF.

This rearrangement joins TRBV19 to TRBJ1-1; D not resolved. Germline CDR1 and CDR2: LNHDA and SQIVND (reference sequence). The CDR3 sequence is 15 residues long. Between the trimmed V and J ends, which lost 2 bases and 0 bases, there was a span of 10 bases. CDR3 sequence reads: CASSIQLRMNTEAFF. The CDR3 DNA sequence: TGTGCCAGTAGTATACAGCTACGGATGAACACTGAAGCTTTCTTT. Variable domain in full (rest from reference TRBV19 and TRBJ1-1): DGGITQSPKYLFRKEGQNVTLSCEQNLNHDAMYWYRQDPGQGLRLIYYSQIVNDFQKGDIAEGYSVSREKKESFPLTVTSAQKNPTAFYLCASSIQLRMNTEAFFGQGTRLTVV.

The V call is TRBV19, the J call TRBJ2-2; a possible D gene is TRBD1 (6 bases). Germline loops: CDR1 LNHDA, CDR2 SQIVND (reference sequence). V lost 4 bases and J 1 base, leaving 13 bases between the germline ends. The CDR3 runs to 16 residues. CDR3 sequence (DNA): TGTGCCAGTAGTAAAGACAGGCGATTGAACACCGGGGAGCTGTTTTTT. It is translated as CASSKDRRLNTGELFF.

J is TRBJ2-3 and V is TRBV18, with 8 bases identical to TRBD1. This CDR3 is 17 amino acids long. The germline gives CDR1 KGHSH, CDR2 LQKENI. J gave up 1 base and V 4 bases, and 10 bases lay outside the gene matches. The chain's CDR3 is CASSLLLPGQGTDTQYF. The CDR3 DNA reads TGTGCCAGCTCACTGCTTTTACCGGGACAGGGCACAGATACGCAGTATTTT.

CDR3 in amino acids: CASSLVWVSGNTIYF. CDR3 bases: TGCGCCAGCAGCTTGGTCTGGGTCTCTGGAAACACCATATATTTT. The rearrangement links TRBV5-1 to TRBJ1-3; no clear D gene. This CDR3 is built from 15 residues. The germline V gene encodes CDR1 SGHRS and CDR2 YFSETQ. V lost 0 bases to trimming and J lost 0 bases, with 7 bases between them.

The V call is TRBV2, the J call TRBJ2-1, with 8 bases matching TRBD2. The CDR3 runs to 14 residues. V lost 10 bases to trimming and J lost 4 bases; unmatched junction nucleotides: 9. The germline V gene has CDR1 SNHLY and CDR2 FYNNEI. The CDR3 loop reads CATRGGSGYNEQFF. CDR3 bases: TGTGCCACCCGGGGGGGTAGCGGTTACAATGAGCAGTTCTTC.